This T cell receptor beta chain was recorded in a study of tumor and adjacent non-tumor tissue in lung cancer. This clonotype has a count of ten or more. V lost 10 bases, J lost 5 bases, and 16 bases lay in between. The CDR3 spans 13 residues. Germline CDR1 ENHRY, CDR2 SYGVKD. This sample's RNA came from whole unsorted tissue. The library came from three nested PCR rounds adapted from ARM-PCR protocols. One entry per CDR3 protein results from TCRdb running MiXCR on the multiplex PCR reads. The repertoire holds about 82,000 distinct CDR3 sequences, with 60% to 80% as singletons. The sequenced material came from lung tumor tissue. This sequence joins TRBV10-3 and TRBJ2-3, with D possibly called TRBD1 or TRBD2 (6 bases each). The TCR originated in a woman aged 50 to 65 with non-small cell lung cancer. The CDR3 bases are TGTGCCACCCACGGGAGACAGGAAGATACGCAGTATTTT. Encoded protein: CATHGRQEDTQYF.